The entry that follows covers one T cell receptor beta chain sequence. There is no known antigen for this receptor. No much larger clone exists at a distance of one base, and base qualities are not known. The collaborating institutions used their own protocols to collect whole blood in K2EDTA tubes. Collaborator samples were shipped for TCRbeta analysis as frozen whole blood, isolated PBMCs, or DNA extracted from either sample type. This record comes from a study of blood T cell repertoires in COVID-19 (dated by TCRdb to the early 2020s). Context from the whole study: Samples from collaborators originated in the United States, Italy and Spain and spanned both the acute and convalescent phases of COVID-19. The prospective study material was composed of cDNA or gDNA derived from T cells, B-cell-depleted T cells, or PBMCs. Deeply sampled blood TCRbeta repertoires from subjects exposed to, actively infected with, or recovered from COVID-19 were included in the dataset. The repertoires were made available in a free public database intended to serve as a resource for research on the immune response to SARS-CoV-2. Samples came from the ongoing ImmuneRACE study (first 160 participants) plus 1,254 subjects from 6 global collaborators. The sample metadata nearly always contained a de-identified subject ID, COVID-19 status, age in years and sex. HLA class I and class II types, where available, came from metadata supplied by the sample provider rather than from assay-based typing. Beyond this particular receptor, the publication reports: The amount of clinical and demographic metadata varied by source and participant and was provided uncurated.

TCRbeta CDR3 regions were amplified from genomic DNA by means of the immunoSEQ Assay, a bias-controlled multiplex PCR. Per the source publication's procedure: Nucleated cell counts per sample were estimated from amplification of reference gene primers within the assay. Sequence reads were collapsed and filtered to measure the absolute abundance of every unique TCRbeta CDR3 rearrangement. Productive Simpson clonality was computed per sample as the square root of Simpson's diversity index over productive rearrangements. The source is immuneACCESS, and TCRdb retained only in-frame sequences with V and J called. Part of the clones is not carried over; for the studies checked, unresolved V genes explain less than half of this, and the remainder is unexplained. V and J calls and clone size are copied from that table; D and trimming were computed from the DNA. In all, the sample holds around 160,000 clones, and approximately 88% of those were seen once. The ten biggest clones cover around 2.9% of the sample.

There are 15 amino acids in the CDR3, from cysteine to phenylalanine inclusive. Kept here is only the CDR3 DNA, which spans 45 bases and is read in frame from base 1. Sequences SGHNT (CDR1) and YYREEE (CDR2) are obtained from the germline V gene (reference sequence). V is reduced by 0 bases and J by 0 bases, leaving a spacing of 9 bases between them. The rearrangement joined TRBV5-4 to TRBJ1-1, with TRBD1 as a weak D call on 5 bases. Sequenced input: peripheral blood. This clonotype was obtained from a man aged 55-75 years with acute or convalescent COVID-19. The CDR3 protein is CASSLERGLNTEAFF. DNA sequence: TGTGCCAGCAGCTTGGAAAGGGGTCTGAACACTGAAGCTTTCTTT.